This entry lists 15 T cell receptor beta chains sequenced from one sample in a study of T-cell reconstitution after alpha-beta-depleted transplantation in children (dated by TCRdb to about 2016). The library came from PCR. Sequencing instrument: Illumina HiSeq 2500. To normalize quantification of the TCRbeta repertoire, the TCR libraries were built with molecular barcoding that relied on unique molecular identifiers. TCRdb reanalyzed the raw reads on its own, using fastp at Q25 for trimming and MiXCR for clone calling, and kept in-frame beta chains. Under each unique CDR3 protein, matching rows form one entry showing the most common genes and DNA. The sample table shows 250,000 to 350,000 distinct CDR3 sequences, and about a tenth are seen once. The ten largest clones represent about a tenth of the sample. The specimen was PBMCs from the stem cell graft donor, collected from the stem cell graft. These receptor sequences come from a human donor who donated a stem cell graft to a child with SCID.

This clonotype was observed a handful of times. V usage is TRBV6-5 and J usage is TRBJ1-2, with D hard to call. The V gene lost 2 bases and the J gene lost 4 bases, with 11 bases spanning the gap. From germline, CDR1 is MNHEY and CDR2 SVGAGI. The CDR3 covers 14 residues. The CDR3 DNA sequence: TGTGCCAGCAGTTACATAGACGGAATCTATGGCTACACCTTC. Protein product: CASSYIDGIYGYTF.

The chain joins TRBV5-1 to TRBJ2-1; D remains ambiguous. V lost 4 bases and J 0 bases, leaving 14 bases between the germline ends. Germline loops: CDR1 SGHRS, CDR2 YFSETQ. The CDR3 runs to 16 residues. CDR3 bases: TGCGCCAGCAGCCCAGCCGTTAGGAGCTCCTACAATGAGCAGTTCTTC. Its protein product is CASSPAVRSSYNEQFF. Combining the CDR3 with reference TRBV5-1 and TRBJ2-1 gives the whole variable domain KAGVTQTPRYLIKTRGQQVTLSCSPISGHRSVSWYQQTPGQGLQFLFEYFSETQRNKGNFPGRFSGRQFSNSRSEMNVSTLELGDSALYLCASSPAVRSSYNEQFFGPGTRLTVL.

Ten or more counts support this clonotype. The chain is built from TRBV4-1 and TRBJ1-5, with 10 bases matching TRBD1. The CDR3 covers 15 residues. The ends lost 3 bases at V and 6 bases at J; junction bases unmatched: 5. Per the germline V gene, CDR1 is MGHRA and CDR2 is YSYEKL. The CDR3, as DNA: TGCGCCAGCAGCCACGCGACAGGGGGCCCTCAGCCCCAGCATTTT. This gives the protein CASSHATGGPQPQHF.

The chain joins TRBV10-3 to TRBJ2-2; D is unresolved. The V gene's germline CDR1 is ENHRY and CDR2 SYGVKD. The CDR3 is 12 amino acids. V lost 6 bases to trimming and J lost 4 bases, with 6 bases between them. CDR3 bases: TGTGCCATCAGCAGATCCACCGGGGAGCTGTTTTTT. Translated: CAISRSTGELFF.

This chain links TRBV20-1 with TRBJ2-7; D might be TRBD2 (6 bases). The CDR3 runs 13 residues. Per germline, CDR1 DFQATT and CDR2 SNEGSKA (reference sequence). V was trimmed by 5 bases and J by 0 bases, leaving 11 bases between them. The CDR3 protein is CSARGLISYEQYF. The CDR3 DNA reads TGCAGTGCTCGGGGACTGATCTCCTACGAGCAGTACTTC.

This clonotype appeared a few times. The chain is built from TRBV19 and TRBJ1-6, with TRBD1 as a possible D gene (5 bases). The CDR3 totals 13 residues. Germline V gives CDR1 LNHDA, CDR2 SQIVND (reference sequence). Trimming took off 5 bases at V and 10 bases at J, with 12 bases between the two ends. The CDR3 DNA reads TGTGCCAGTAGTGCAGGGACGGTATCACCCCTCCACTTT. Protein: CASSAGTVSPLHF.

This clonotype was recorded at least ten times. CDR3 sequence: CASSLAGRGLNTEAFF. The CDR3 DNA reads TGCGCCAGCAGCTTGGCGGGCAGGGGATTGAACACTGAAGCTTTCTTT. The chain has TRBV5-1 and TRBJ1-1, with D possibly matching TRBD1 (6 bases). The CDR3 contains 16 residues. V lost 0 bases, J lost 0 bases, and 12 bases lay in between. Germline V gives CDR1 SGHRS, CDR2 YFSETQ.

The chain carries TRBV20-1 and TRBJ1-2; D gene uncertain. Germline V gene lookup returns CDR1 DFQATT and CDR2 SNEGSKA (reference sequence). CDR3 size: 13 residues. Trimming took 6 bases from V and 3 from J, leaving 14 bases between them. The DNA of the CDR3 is TGCAGTGCCCCCAGGCCGGGCGACTATGGCTACACCTTC. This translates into CSAPRPGDYGYTF.

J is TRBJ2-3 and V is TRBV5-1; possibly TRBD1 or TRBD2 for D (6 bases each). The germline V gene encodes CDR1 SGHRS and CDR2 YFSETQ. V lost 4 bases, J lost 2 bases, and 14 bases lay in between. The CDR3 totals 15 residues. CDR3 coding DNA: TGCGCCAGCAGCCCTCGGGGGCCCACCACAGATACGCAGTATTTT. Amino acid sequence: CASSPRGPTTDTQYF.

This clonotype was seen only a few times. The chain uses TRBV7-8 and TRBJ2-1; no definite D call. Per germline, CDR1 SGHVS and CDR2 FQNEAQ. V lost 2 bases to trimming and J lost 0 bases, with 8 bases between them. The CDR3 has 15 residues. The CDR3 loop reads CASSLSGTSYNEQFF. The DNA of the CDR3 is TGTGCCAGCAGCTTATCGGGTACCTCCTACAATGAGCAGTTCTTC.

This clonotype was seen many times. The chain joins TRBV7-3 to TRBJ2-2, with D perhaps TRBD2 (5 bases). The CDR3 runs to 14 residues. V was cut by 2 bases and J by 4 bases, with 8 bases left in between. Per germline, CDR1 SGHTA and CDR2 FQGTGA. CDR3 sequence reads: CASSLSGVTGELFF. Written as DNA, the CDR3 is TGTGCCAGCAGCTTATCCGGGGTCACCGGGGAGCTGTTTTTT.

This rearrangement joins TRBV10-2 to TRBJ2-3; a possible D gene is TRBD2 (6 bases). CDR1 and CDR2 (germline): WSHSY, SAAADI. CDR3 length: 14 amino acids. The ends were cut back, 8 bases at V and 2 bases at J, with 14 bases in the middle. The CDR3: CASSRTGATDTQYF. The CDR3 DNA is TGCGCCAGCTCCCGGACGGGAGCCACAGATACGCAGTATTTT.

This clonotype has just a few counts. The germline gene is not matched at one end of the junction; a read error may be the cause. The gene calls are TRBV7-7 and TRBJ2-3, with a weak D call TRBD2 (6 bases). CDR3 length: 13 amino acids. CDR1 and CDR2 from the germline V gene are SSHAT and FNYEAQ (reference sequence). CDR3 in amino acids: CASSLGEADTQYF. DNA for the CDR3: TGTGCTAGCAGCTTAGGGGAGGCAGATACGCAGTATTTT.

CDR3 loop: CASSFGLADEQFF. DNA of the CDR3: TGCGCCAGCAGCTTTGGACTAGCTGATGAGCAGTTCTTC. This chain uses TRBV5-1 with TRBJ2-1; the match to TRBD2 covers 8 bases. This CDR3 spans 13 amino acids. V lost 2 bases and J lost 8; bases outside the gene matches: 3. Germline lookup yields CDR1 SGHRS and CDR2 YFSETQ. Complete variable domain (other parts from reference TRBV5-1 and TRBJ2-1): KAGVTQTPRYLIKTRGQQVTLSCSPISGHRSVSWYQQTPGQGLQFLFEYFSETQRNKGNFPGRFSGRQFSNSRSEMNVSTLELGDSALYLCASSFGLADEQFFGPGTRLTVL.

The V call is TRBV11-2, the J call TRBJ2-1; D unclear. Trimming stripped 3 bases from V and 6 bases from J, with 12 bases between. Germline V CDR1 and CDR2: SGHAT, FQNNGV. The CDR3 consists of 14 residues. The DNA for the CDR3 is TGTGCCAGCAGCTTGGTATCATACAGCAATGAGCAGTTCTTC. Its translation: CASSLVSYSNEQFF.